This TCR beta chain was sequenced during a study of blood T cell repertoires in COVID-19. The assay was immunoSEQ multiplex PCR, and TCRdb's table has in-frame clones only and misses some. This sample yields approximately 300,000 clones, of which about 90% are seen a single time; around 6% belongs to the top ten. Germline CDR1 and CDR2: SGHAT and FQNNGV. V shed 5 bases and J 2 bases; nucleotides not matched to a gene: 7. This CDR3 comprises 16 residues. This rearrangement joins TRBV11-2 to TRBJ1-1; 11 bases agree with TRBD1. The sequence derives from a young man who had recovered from COVID-19. The sequenced material came from peripheral blood. The DNA for the CDR3 is TGTGCCAGCAGCCCCGGGACAGGGGGGCAAAACACTGAAGCTTTCTTT. This translates into CASSPGTGGQNTEAFF.